The present T cell receptor beta chain was sequenced within a study of blood T cells in healthy people across ages. For the second PCR, which ran for 7 to 11 cycles, a sample-barcoded 5' primer and a J-beta primer mix were used. TCRdb reprocessed the 5' RACE reads with MiXCR, giving one entry per CDR3 protein. The table lists about 840,000 distinct CDR3 sequences, about 28% of them singletons, with about a tenth in the top ten. The CDR3 is made up of 19 amino acids. The germline V gene encodes CDR1 DFQATT and CDR2 SNEGSKA (reference sequence). This clonotype was observed a handful of times. This sample also belongs to another study, concerning T cells of mothers and their children.

The source material was blood. This clonotype was sampled from a woman aged 40 to 50 in good health. The chain uses TRBV20-1 and TRBJ2-4; 16 nucleotides agree with TRBD2. The better agreement between TRBJ2-7 and the DNA end casts doubt on the J call. CDR3 loop: CSASLTGTSGGAIPSEQYF. CDR3 DNA: TGCAGTGCTAGTTTGACCGGGACTAGCGGGGGGGCTATCCCCTCCGAGCAGTACTTC.